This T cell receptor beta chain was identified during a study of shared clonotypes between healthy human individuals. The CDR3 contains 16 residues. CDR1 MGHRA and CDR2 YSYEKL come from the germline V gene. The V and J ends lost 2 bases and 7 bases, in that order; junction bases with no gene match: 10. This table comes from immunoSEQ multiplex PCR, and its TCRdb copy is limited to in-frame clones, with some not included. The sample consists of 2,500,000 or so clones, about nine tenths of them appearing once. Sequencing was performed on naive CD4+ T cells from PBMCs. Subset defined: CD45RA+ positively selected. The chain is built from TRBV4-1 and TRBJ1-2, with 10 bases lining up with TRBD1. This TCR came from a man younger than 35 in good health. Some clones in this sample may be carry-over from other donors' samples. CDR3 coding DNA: TGCGCCAGCAGCCAACCTCGACAGGGGGCGAGTAGTGGCTACACCTTC. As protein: CASSQPRQGASSGYTF.